Shown below are 14 T cell receptor beta chains from a single sample sequenced in a study of CD8+ T cells in alopecia areata. Extracted from the samples, RNA was reverse transcribed into cDNA to serve as the sequencing template. Measured with immunoSEQ multiplex PCR; TCRdb has only the in-frame clones, and not every one. The table records some 160,000 clones, about three fifths of them present only once. Treatment noted: oral pan-JAK inhibitor, 5-10 mg twice daily. The input for sequencing was CD4+ T cells sorted from blood, taken at week 4, from a patient treated with tofacitinib. These receptors originate from a human donor with alopecia areata.

This clone was observed a few times. The CDR3 region is CASSLWDFSGNTIYF. The CDR3 DNA follows: TGTGCCAGCAGCTTATGGGACTTCTCTGGAAACACCATATATTTT. The chain has TRBV7-2 and TRBJ1-3, with D perhaps matching TRBD1 (5 bases). Between the trimmed V and J ends, which lost 2 bases and 0 bases, there was a span of 8 bases. Germline CDR1 reads SGHTA; CDR2 reads FQGNSA. CDR3 length: 15 amino acids.

This clone was counted between two and nine times. The chain's CDR3 is CASSLNPAGSNQPQHF. The CDR3 coding sequence is TGTGCCAGCAGCTTAAATCCGGCGGGTAGCAATCAGCCCCAGCATTTT. The rearrangement joins TRBV7-2 to TRBJ1-5; unclear D gene. V was pared by 2 bases and J by 0 bases, with 11 bases between. This CDR3 is built from 16 residues. In germline, CDR1 is SGHTA, CDR2 FQGNSA.

The V and J genes are TRBV5-1 and TRBJ2-7, with a possible D match to TRBD2 (6 bases). This CDR3 has 17 amino acids. Germline assignment: CDR1 SGHRS and CDR2 YFSETQ. Trimming removed 4 bases from V and 2 bases from J, with 22 bases in between. CDR3 loop: CASSPPRRGDLTYEQYF. The DNA of the CDR3 is TGCGCCAGCAGCCCCCCGAGGAGGGGAGATCTGACCTACGAGCAGTACTTC.

The V and J genes are TRBV7-9 and TRBJ1-5, with D tentatively TRBD1 (5 bases). V was pared by 1 base and J by 7 bases, with 11 bases between. Germline-derived CDR1 and CDR2 are SEHNR and FQNEAQ (reference sequence). The CDR3 length is 14 residues. CDR3 DNA: TGTGCCAGCAGCTTAGGGACCAGGGACCAGCCCCAGCATTTT. This sequence encodes CASSLGTRDQPQHF.

This clone was found a few times. This chain joins TRBV7-2 and TRBJ2-6; 9 positions agree with TRBD1. The CDR3 consists of 18 residues. Trimming took 3 bases from V and 0 from J; bases not matched to a gene: 6. Germline V gene data show CDR1 as SGHTA and CDR2 as FQGNSA. The CDR3, as DNA: TGTGCCAGCAGCTTGGGACAGGGACTATTCTCTGGGGCCAACGTCCTGACTTTC. It encodes CASSLGQGLFSGANVLTF.

The V and J genes are TRBV29-1 and TRBJ2-1, with TRBD2 as a possible D gene (7 bases). The CDR3 loop spans 12 amino acids. CDR1 SQVTM and CDR2 ANQGSEA come from the germline V gene. Trimming pared 7 bases from V and 10 bases from J, leaving 17 bases between. For the CDR3, the DNA is TGCAGCGCATACGGCGGGGGCGAGGAGCAGTTCTTC. Amino acid sequence: CSAYGGGEEQFF.

This chain uses TRBV5-6 with TRBJ2-5; the D is unclear. The CDR3 is 13 amino acids. The V and J ends lost 0 bases and 5 bases respectively, with 8 bases between them. Germline lookup yields CDR1 SGHDT and CDR2 YYEEEE. The CDR3 protein is CASSLVSAETQYF. CDR3 in DNA: TGTGCCAGCAGCTTGGTCTCGGCGGAGACCCAGTACTTC.

This rearrangement joins TRBV5-1 to TRBJ2-1, with 10 positions matching TRBD1. The ends lost 6 bases at V and 3 bases at J; junction bases unmatched: 3. Germline V gene data show CDR1 as SGHRS and CDR2 as YFSETQ. The CDR3 is 14 amino acids. In DNA form, the CDR3 reads TGCGCCAGCAACCGGGACAGGGGCTACAATGAGCAGTTCTTC. Translating gives CASNRDRGYNEQFF.

The rearrangement joins TRBV25-1 to TRBJ2-1; 7 nucleotides match TRBD1. CDR1 MGHDK and CDR2 SYGVNS come from the germline V gene. The CDR3 runs to 13 residues. V lost 11 bases to trimming and J lost 3 bases; unmatched junction nucleotides: 7. This chain's CDR3 is CASGTEFYNEQFF. The CDR3 DNA is TGTGCCTCGGGGACAGAGTTCTACAATGAGCAGTTCTTC.

This clone was found a few times. V usage is TRBV9 and J usage is TRBJ1-1, with unresolved D. V gave up 0 bases and J gave up 3 bases, with 6 bases separating them. Germline V gene sequence: CDR1 SGDLS, CDR2 YYNGEE. The CDR3 contains 13 residues. As DNA, the CDR3 is TGTGCCAGCAGCGTAGAAACAGACACTGAAGCTTTCTTT. Translation gives CASSVETDTEAFF.

The rearrangement joins TRBV14 to TRBJ2-5, with unresolved D. Germline V CDR1 and CDR2: SGHDN, FVKESK. The V and J ends lost 1 base and 5 bases respectively, with 11 bases between them. This CDR3 comprises 14 residues. The CDR3 region has the DNA TGTGCCAGCAGCCAAGCCTCGTTACAGGAGACCCAGTACTTC. Amino acid sequence: CASSQASLQETQYF.

The rearrangement uses TRBV30 and TRBJ1-6, with 7 bases aligning to TRBD1. The V gene end was trimmed by 6 bases and the J gene end by 6 bases; junction bases not matched to a gene: 5. There are 13 residues in the CDR3. Germline assignment: CDR1 GTSNPN and CDR2 SVGIG (reference sequence). This CDR3 reads CACTGAPNSPLHF. Written as DNA, the CDR3 is TGTGCCTGCACAGGGGCCCCTAATTCACCCCTCCACTTT.

The chain employs TRBV5-1 and TRBJ2-7; D unclear. Trimming took 3 bases from V and 0 from J, leaving 7 bases between them. This CDR3 is built from 13 residues. From germline, CDR1 is SGHRS and CDR2 YFSETQ. CDR3 region: CASSSGNSYEQYF. The CDR3 nucleotides read TGCGCCAGCAGCTCAGGCAACTCCTACGAGCAGTACTTC.

A single count supports this clone. This sequence joins TRBV9 and TRBJ2-5, with a possible D match to TRBD2 (6 bases). This CDR3 has 15 residues. Looked up from germline, CDR1 is SGDLS and CDR2 is YYNGEE. The V end lost 4 bases, the J end lost 2 bases, and 15 bases lay between the germline ends. Here the CDR3 reads CASSPKTGEQETQYF. The CDR3 DNA follows: TGTGCCAGCAGCCCCAAAACGGGAGAGCAAGAGACCCAGTACTTC.